A selection of T cell receptor beta chains follows, all from one sample in a study of blood T cell repertoires in COVID-19. Sequenced by immunoSEQ multiplex PCR; TCRdb stores in-frame clones only, minus some. The table records about 160,000 clones, roughly 90% of them present only once. Sequenced sample: peripheral blood. The origin of the receptors is a man between 60 and 75 years old with acute or convalescent COVID-19. CDR3s include the opening cysteine and the closing phenylalanine or tryptophan. The D gene is left open where the match is weak. Rows give clone size only sometimes, using once, few, many, or a class for an expanded clone.

V,size,J,D,DNA,CDR3
TRBV5-1,-,TRBJ2-3,TRBD2,TGCGCCAGCACTCTGACTAGCGGGGGGGATACGCAGTATTTT,CASTLTSGGDTQYF
TRBV28,-,TRBJ2-1,-,TGTGCCAGCAGTCTGCCACGCCCGGGAAATGAGCAGTTCTTC,CASSLPRPGNEQFF
TRBV19,-,TRBJ2-1,TRBD2,TGTGCCAGTAGTGGCCTCGGGGCGCGGGGGGGCGGGCCCAATGAGCAGTTCTTC,CASSGLGARGGGPNEQFF
TRBV5-1,-,TRBJ1-2,TRBD1,TGCGCCAGCAGCGTTGGGACTCTTCAGGGGGCTTATGGCTACACCTTC,CASSVGTLQGAYGYTF
TRBV5-6,-,TRBJ2-1,-,TGTGCCAGCAGTCGACGGGGGACCTCCTACAATGAGCAGTTCTTC,CASSRRGTSYNEQFF
TRBV25-1,-,TRBJ2-4,TRBD1,TGTGCCAGCAGTGGACAGGGTGGAAAAAACATTCAGTACTTC,CASSGQGGKNIQYF
TRBV6-4,-,TRBJ1-2,TRBD1,TGTGCCAGCAGTGAAGCACAGGGGGCTAGCTATGGCTACACCTTC,CASSEAQGASYGYTF
TRBV4-3,-,TRBJ2-3,-,TGCGCCAGCAGCCAAGATAGGGCAGCGGGCACAGATACGCAGTATTTT,CASSQDRAAGTDTQYF
TRBV5-5,-,TRBJ2-1,-,TGTGCCAGCAGCTTGGCCCTCGAGCAGTTCTTC,CASSLALEQFF
TRBV6-2/TRBV6-3,-,TRBJ2-1,TRBD2,TGTGCCAGCAGTTACTCGGGGCTAGCGGGGGGGAATGAGCAGTTCTTC,CASSYSGLAGGNEQFF
TRBV5-1,-,TRBJ2-1,-,TGCGCCAGCAGCTTGAACAGTAATCCAAGGAATGAGCAGTTCTTC,CASSLNSNPRNEQFF
TRBV6-2/TRBV6-3,-,TRBJ1-1,-,TGTGCCAGCAGTTACGATGGTGCCCAGGTCAGCGGAGCTTTCTTT,CASSYDGAQVSGAFF
TRBV4-2,-,TRBJ2-3,-,TGTGCCAGCAGCCCCTCCCTTCGGACAGATACGCAGTATTTT,CASSPSLRTDTQYF
TRBV6-4,-,TRBJ2-2,TRBD1,TGTGCCAGCAGCCGGACAGGGGAGTTTGGCGGGGAGCTGTTTTTT,CASSRTGEFGGELFF
TRBV11-3,-,TRBJ2-1,TRBD2,TGTGCCAGCAGCCTCGGGGGGGCCCGGGACAATGAGCAGTTCTTC,CASSLGGARDNEQFF
TRBV5-8,once,TRBJ1-5,-,TGTGCCAGCAGCACAGGAGCGGACAGATTCAGATCCCAGCATTTT,CASSTGADRFRSQHF
TRBV29-1,few,TRBJ1-1,TRBD1,TGCAGCGTTTTTGAGGGGGCCGGGGCTTTCTTT,CSVFEGAGAFF
TRBV11-3,-,TRBJ1-5,TRBD1,TGTGCCAGCAGGAGAAGCGCAGGGGGAGTGCGTCAGCCCCAGCATTTT,CASRRSAGGVRQPQHF
TRBV20-1,-,TRBJ1-5,-,TGCAGTGCTAGTGAAGGGGCAGGCAATCAGCCCCAGCATTTT,CSASEGAGNQPQHF
TRBV30,-,TRBJ1-5,-,TGTGCCTGGTCCAAGGTACAGGGCAATCAGCCCCAGCATTTT,CAWSKVQGNQPQHF
TRBV12-3/TRBV12-4,-,TRBJ1-5,-,TGTGCCAGCAGCAAGGGGCTGAATCAGCCCCAGCATTTT,CASSKGLNQPQHF
TRBV2,-,TRBJ1-2,-,TGTGCCGGCCAGACAGCGACGGAGTTTAACTATGGCTACACCTTC,CAGQTATEFNYGYTF
TRBV7-2,few,TRBJ1-1,-,TGTGCCAGCAGCTTCCGAGCGGGGAAGACTGAAGCTTTCTTT,CASSFRAGKTEAFF
TRBV6-5,-,TRBJ1-2,-,TGTGCCAGCAGCCCCCAGCGTTTTATGGACTACACCTTC,CASSPQRFMDYTF
TRBV11-2,-,TRBJ2-1,-,TGTGCCAGCAGCTTAGAGACTCCACCCTACAATGAGCAGTTCTTC,CASSLETPPYNEQFF
TRBV12-5,-,TRBJ2-7,TRBD1,TGTGCTAGTGGGACAGGGGGGACCTACGAGCAGTACTTC,CASGTGGTYEQYF
TRBV5-4,-,TRBJ1-1,-,TGTGCCAGCAGCTTAACCGGGACAAAGACCACTGAAGCTTTCTTT,CASSLTGTKTTEAFF
TRBV7-2,-,TRBJ2-3,-,TGTGCCAGCAGCCAAGCATTCAGCACAGATACGCAGTATTTT,CASSQAFSTDTQYF
TRBV18,-,TRBJ1-3,TRBD1,TGTGCCAGCTCACTGGGACAGGGTTCGGACACCATATATTTT,CASSLGQGSDTIYF
TRBV6-2/TRBV6-3,-,TRBJ1-2,-,TGTGCCAGCAGTTTAAACAATGGCGGAGACTATGGCTACACCTTC,CASSLNNGGDYGYTF
TRBV6-5,-,TRBJ2-7,TRBD2,TGTGCCAGCAGTTTGCGACTAGCGCCCTACGAGCAGTACTTC,CASSLRLAPYEQYF
TRBV2,-,TRBJ1-2,-,TGTGCCAGCAGTCAACAACAGGGTAGGGGTTACTATGGCTACACCTTC,CASSQQQGRGYYGYTF
TRBV5-1,-,TRBJ2-7,-,TGCGCCAGCAGTGAGGGGGTAGGGGTTTCCTACGAGCAGTACTTC,CASSEGVGVSYEQYF
TRBV27,-,TRBJ1-1,-,TGTGCCAGCAGTTTCTCCCAAGCGCGTTCGATGAACACTGAAGCTTTCTTT,CASSFSQARSMNTEAFF